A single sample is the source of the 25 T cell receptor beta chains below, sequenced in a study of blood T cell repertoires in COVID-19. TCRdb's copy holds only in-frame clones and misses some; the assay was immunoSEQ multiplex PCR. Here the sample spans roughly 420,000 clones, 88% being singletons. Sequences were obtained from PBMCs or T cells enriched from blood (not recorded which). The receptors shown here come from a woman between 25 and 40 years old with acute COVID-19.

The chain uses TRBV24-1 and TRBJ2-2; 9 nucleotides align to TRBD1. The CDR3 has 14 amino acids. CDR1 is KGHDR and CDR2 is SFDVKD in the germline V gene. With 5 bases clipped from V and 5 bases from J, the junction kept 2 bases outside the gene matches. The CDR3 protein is CATSGGQGTGELFF. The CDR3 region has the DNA TGTGCCACCAGTGGGGGACAGGGTACCGGGGAGCTGTTTTTT.

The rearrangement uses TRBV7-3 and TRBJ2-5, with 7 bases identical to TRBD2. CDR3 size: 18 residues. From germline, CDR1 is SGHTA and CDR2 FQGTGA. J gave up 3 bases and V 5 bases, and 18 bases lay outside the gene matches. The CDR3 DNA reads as TGTGCCAGCAGCCCCCATGGGATGAGGGCTAGCGGTGAAGAGACCCAGTACTTC. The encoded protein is CASSPHGMRASGEETQYF.

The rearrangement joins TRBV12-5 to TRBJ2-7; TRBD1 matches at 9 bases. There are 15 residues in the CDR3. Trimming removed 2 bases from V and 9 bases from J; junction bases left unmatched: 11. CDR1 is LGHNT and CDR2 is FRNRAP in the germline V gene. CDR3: CASGLPGQGVVWQYF. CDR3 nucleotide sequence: TGTGCTAGTGGTTTGCCGGGACAGGGCGTGGTATGGCAGTACTTC.

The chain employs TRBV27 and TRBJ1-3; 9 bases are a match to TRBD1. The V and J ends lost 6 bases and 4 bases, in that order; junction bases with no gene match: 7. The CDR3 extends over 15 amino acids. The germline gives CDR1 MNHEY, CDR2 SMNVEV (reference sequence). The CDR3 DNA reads TGTGCCAGCAGCCGGGACAGGGACTCCGGAAACACCATATATTTT. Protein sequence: CASSRDRDSGNTIYF.

For the CDR3, the DNA is TGCGCCAGCAGCCATGGACTAGCGGGGCGAGATACGCAGTATTTT. It is translated as CASSHGLAGRDTQYF. The chain employs TRBV5-1 and TRBJ2-3; 12 nucleotides agree with TRBD2. V dropped 4 bases and J dropped 5; count of bases not matched to a gene: 5. The germline CDR1 and CDR2 sequences are SGHRS and YFSETQ. The CDR3 sequence is 15 residues long.

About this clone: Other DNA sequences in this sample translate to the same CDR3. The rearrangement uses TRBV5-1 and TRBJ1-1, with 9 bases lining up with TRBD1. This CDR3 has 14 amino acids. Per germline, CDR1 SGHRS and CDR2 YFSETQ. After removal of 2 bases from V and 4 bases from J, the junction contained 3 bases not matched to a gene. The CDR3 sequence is CASSLTGGGTEAFF. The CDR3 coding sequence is TGCGCCAGCAGCTTAACAGGGGGCGGCACTGAAGCTTTCTTT.

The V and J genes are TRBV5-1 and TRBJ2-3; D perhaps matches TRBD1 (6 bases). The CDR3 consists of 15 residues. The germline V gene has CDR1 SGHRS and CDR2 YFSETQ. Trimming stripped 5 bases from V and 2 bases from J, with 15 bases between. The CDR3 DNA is TGCGCCAGCAGTTTCGGACAGCCCCTCACAGATACGCAGTATTTT. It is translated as CASSFGQPLTDTQYF.

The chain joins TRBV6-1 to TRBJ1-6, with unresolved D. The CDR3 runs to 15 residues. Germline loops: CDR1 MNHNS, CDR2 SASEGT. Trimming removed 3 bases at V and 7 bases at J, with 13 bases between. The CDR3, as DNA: TGTGCCAGCAGTGAGGGAGGCCTGGGCAATTCACCCCTCCACTTT. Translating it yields CASSEGGLGNSPLHF.

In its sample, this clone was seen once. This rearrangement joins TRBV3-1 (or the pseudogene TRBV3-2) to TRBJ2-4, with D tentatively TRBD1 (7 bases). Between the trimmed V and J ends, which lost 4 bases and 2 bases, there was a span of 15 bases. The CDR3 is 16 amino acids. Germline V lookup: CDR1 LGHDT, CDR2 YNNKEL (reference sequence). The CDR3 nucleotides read TGTGCCAGCAGCCGTGAGACAGGGAGGACCAAAAACATTCAGTACTTC. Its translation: CASSRETGRTKNIQYF.

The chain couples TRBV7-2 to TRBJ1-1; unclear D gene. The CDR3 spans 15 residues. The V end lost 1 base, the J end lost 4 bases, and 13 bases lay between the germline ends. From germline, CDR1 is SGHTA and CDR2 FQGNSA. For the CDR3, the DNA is TGTGCCAGCAGCTTAGGGCGGGCCTTGGGCACTGAAGCTTTCTTT. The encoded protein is CASSLGRALGTEAFF.

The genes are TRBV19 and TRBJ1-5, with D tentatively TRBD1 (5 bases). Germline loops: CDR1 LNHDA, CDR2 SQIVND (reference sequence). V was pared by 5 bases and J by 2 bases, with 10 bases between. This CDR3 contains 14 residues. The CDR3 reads CASSQGLGNQPQHF. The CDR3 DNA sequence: TGTGCCAGTAGTCAGGGTCTGGGCAATCAGCCCCAGCATTTT.

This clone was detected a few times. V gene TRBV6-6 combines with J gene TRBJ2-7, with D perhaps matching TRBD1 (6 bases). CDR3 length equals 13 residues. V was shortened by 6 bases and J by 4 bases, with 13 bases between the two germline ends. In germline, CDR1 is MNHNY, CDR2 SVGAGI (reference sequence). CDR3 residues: CASRTGTKYEQYF. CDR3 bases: TGTGCCAGCAGGACAGGTACAAAGTACGAGCAGTACTTC.

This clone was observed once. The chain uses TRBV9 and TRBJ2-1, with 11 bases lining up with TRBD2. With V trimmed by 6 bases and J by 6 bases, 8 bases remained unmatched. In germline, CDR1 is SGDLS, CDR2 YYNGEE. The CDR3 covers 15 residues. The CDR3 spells CASTLGLAESNEQFF. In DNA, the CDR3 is TGTGCCAGCACCTTGGGACTAGCGGAGTCCAATGAGCAGTTCTTC.

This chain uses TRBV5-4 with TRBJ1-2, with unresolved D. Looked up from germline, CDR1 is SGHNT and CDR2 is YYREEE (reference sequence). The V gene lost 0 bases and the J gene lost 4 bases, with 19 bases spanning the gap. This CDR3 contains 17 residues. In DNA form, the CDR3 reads TGTGCCAGCAGCTTGGTGCCTCAGCCTGGGCTAACCTATGGCTACACCTTC. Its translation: CASSLVPQPGLTYGYTF.

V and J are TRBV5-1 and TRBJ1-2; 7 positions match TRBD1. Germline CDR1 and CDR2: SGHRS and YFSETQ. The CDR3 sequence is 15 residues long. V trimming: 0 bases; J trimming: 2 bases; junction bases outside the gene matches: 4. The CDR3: CASSLGQGQNYGYTF. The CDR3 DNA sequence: TGCGCCAGCAGCTTGGGACAGGGACAAAACTATGGCTACACCTTC.

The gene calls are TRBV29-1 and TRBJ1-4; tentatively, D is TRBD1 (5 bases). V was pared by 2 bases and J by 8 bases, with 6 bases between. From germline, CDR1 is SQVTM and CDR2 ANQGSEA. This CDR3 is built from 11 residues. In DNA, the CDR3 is TGCAGCGTTGAAAGGGGAGAAAAACTGTTTTTT. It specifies CSVERGEKLFF.

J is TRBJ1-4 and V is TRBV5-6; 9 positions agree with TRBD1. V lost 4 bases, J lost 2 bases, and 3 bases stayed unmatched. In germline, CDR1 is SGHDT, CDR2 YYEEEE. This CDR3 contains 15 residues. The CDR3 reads CASSPTGGTNEKLFF. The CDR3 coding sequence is TGTGCCAGCAGCCCTACAGGGGGCACTAATGAAAAACTGTTTTTT.

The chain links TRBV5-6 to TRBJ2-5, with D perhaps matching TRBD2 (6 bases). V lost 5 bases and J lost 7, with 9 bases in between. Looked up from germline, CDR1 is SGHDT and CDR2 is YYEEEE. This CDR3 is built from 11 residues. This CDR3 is CASSPGGTQYF. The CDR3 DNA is TGTGCCAGCAGTCCCGGGGGGACCCAGTACTTC.

The CDR3 reads CASSLEQLGGGYTF. CDR3 sequence (DNA): TGTGCCAGCAGCTTGGAGCAACTGGGGGGTGGCTACACCTTC. V is TRBV7-9 and J is TRBJ1-2; possibly TRBD1 for D (5 bases). This CDR3 contains 14 residues. V shed 3 bases and J shed 7 bases, with 15 bases lying between them. The germline CDR1 and CDR2 sequences are SEHNR and FQNEAQ (reference sequence).

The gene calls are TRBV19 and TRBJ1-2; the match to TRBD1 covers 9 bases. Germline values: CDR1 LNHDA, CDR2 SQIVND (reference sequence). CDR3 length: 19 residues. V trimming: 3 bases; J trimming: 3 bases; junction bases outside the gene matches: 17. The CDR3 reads CASSIVARTGERLDYGYTF. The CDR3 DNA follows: TGTGCCAGTAGTATTGTAGCTCGGACAGGGGAACGGTTGGACTATGGCTACACCTTC.

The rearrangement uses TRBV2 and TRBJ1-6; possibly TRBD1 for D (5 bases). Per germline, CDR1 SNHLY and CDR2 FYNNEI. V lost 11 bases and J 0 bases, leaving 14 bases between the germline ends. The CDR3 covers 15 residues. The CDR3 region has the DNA TGTGCCGGCCGACAGATGAGCTCCTATAATTCACCCCTCCACTTT. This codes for CAGRQMSSYNSPLHF.

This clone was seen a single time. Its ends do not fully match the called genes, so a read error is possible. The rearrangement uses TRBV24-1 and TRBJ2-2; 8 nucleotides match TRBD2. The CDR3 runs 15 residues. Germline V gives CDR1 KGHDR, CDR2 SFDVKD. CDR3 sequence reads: CAASDPGLVTGELFF. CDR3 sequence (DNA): TGTGCCGCCAGTGACCCGGGACTAGTGACCGGGGAGCTGTTTTTT.

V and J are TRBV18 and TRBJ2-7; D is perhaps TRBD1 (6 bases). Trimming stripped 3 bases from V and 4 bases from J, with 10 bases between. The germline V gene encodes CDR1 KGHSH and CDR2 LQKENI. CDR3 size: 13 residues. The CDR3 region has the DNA TGTGCCAGCTCACCTGGGACACCGTACGAGCAGTACTTC. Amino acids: CASSPGTPYEQYF.

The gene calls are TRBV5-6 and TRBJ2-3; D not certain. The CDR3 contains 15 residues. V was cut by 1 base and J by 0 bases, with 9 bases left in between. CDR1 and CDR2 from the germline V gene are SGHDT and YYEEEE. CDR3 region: CASSLRSTSTDTQYF. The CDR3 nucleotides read TGTGCCAGCAGCTTGAGGTCGACTAGCACAGATACGCAGTATTTT.

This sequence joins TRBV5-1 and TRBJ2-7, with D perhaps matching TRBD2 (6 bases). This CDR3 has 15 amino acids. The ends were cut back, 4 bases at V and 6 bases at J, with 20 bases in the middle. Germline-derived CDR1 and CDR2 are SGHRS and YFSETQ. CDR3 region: CASSHEMPGVPEQYF. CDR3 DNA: TGCGCCAGCAGCCATGAGATGCCGGGGGTCCCCGAGCAGTACTTC.